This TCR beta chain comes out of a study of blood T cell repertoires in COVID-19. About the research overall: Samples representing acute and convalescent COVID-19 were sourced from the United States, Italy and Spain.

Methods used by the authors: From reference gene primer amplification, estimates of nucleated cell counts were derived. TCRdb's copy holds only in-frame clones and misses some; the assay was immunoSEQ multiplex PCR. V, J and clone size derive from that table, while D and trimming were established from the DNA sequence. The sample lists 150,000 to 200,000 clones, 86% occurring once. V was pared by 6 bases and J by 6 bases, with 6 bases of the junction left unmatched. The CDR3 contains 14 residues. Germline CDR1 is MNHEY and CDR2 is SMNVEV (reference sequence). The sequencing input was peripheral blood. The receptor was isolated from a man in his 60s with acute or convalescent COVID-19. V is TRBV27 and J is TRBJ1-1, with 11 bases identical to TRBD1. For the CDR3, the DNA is TGTGCCAGCAGCGAGGACAGGGGGCTCGCTGAAGCTTTCTTT. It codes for CASSEDRGLAEAFF.